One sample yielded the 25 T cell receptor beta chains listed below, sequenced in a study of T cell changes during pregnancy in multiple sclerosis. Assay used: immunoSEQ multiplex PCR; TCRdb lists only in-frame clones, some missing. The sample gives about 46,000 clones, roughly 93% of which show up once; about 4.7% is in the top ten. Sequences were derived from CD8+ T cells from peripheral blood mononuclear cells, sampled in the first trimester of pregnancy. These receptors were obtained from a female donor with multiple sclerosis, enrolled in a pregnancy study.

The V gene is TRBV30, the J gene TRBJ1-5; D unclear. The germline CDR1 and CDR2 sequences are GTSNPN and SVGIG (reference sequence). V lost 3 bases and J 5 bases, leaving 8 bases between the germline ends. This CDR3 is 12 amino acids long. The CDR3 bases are TGTGCCTGGAGCCAGGAGGATCAGCCCCAGCATTTT. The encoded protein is CAWSQEDQPQHF.

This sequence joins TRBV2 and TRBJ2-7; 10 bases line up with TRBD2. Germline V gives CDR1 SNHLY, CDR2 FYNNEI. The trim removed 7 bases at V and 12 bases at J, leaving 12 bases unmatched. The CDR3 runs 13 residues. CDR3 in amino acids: CASTGTSEQQRYF. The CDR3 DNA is TGTGCCAGCACCGGGACTAGCGAGCAACAACGGTACTTC.

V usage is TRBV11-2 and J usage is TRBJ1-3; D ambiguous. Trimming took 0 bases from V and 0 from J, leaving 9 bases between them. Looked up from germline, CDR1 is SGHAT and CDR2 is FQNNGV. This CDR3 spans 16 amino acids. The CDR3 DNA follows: TGTGCCAGCAGCTTAGATCAGAGGTTCTCTGGAAACACCATATATTTT. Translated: CASSLDQRFSGNTIYF.

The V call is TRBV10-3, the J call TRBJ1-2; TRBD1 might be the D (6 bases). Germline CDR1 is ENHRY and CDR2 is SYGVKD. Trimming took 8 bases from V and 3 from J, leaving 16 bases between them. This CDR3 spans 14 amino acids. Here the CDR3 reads CAIRPGTSDYGYTF. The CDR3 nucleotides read TGTGCCATCCGTCCCGGGACATCTGACTATGGCTACACCTTC.

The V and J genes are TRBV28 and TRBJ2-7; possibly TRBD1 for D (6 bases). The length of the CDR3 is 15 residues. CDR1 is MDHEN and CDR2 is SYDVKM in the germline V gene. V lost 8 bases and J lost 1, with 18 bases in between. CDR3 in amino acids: CASLFQGRSSYEQYF. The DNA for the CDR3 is TGTGCCAGCCTGTTTCAGGGGCGATCTTCCTACGAGCAGTACTTC.

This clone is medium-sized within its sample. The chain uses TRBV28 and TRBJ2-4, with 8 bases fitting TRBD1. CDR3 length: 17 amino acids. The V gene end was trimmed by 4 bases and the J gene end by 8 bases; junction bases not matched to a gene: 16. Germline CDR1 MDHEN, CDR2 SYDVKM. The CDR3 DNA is TGTGCCAGCAGTTGGGACCCTGGTGGACAGGGAAAAGACATTCAGTACTTC. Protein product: CASSWDPGGQGKDIQYF.

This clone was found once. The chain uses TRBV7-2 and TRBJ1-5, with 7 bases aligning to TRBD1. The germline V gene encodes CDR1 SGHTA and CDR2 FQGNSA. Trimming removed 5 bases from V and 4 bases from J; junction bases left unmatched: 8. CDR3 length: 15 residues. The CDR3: CASSPADRRNQPQHF. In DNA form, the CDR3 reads TGTGCCAGCAGCCCCGCGGACAGGCGGAATCAGCCCCAGCATTTT. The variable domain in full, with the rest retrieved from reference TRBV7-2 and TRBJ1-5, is GAGVSQSPSNKVTEKGKDVELRCDPISGHTALYWYRQSLGQGLEFLIYFQGNSAPDKSGLPSDRFSAERTGGSVSTLTIQRTQQEDSAVYLCASSPADRRNQPQHFGDGTRLSIL.

The CDR3 DNA follows: TGTGCCAGCAGTTTATCCACAGCCTCCTACGAGCAGTACTTC. The encoded protein is CASSLSTASYEQYF. The V gene is TRBV27, the J gene TRBJ2-7; no firm D call. In germline, CDR1 is MNHEY, CDR2 SMNVEV (reference sequence). V shed 0 bases and J shed 0 bases, with 6 bases lying between them. This CDR3 is built from 14 residues.

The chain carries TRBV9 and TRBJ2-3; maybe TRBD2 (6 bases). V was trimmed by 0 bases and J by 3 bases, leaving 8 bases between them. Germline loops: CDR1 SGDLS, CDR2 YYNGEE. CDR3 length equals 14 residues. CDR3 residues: CASSVGGVTDTQYF. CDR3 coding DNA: TGTGCCAGCAGCGTAGGGGGGGTAACAGATACGCAGTATTTT.

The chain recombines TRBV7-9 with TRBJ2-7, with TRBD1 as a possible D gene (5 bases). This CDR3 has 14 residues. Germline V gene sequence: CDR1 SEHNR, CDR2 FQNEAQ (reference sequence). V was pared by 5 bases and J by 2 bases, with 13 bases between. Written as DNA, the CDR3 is TGTGCCAGCAGCGGGGAAATAGGGGCCTACGAGCAGTACTTC. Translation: CASSGEIGAYEQYF. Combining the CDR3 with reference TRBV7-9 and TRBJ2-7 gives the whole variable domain DTGVSQNPRHKITKRGQNVTFRCDPISEHNRLYWYRQTLGQGPEFLTYFQNEAQLEKSRLLSDRFSAERPKGSFSTLEIQRTEQGDSAMYLCASSGEIGAYEQYFGPGTRLTVT.

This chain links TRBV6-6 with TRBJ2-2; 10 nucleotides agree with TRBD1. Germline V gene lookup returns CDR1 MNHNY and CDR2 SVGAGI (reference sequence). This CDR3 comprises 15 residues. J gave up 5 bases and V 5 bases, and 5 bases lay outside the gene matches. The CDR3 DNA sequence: TGTGCCAGCAGTGGGCCGGACAGGGGGACCGGGGAGCTGTTTTTT. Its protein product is CASSGPDRGTGELFF.

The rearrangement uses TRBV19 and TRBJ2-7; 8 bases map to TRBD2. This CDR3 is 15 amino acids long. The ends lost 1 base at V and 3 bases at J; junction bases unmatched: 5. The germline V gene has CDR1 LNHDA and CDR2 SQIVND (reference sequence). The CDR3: CASSIGFGTSYEQYF. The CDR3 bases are TGTGCCAGTAGTATAGGATTTGGGACTAGCTACGAGCAGTACTTC.

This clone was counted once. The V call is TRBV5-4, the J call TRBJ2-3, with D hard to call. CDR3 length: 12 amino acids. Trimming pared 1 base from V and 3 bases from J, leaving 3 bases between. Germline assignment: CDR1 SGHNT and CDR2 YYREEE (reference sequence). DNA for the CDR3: TGTGCCAGCAGCTTGCTGACAGATACGCAGTATTTT. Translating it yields CASSLLTDTQYF. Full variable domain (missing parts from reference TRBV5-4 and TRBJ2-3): ETGVTQSPTHLIKTRGQQVTLRCSSQSGHNTVSWYQQALGQGPQFIFQYYREEENGRGNFPPRFSGLQFPNYSSELNVNALELDDSALYLCASSLLTDTQYFGPGTRLTVL.

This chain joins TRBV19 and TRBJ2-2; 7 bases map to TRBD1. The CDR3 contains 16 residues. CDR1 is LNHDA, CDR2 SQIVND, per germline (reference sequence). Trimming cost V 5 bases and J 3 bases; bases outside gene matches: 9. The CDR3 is CASSGDRVSYTGELFF. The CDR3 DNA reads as TGTGCCAGTAGTGGCGACAGGGTTAGTTACACCGGGGAGCTGTTTTTT.

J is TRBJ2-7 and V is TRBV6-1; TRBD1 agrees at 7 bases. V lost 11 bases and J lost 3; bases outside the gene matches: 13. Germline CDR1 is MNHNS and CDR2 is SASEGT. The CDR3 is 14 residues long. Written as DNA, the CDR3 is TGTGCCGTCTCGAAGGGACAGACCCTCTACGAGCAGTACTTC. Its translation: CAVSKGQTLYEQYF.

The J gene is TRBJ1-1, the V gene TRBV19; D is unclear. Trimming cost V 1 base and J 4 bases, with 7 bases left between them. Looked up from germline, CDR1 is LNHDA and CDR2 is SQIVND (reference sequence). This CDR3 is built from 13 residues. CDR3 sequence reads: CASSIGAGTEAFF. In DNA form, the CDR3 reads TGTGCCAGTAGTATAGGGGCCGGCACTGAAGCTTTCTTT.

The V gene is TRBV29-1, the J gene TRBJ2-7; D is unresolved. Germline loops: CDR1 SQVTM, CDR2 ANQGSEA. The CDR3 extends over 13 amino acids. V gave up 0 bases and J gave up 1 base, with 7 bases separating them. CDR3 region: CSVEDQQSYEQYF. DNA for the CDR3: TGCAGCGTTGAAGATCAACAATCCTACGAGCAGTACTTC.

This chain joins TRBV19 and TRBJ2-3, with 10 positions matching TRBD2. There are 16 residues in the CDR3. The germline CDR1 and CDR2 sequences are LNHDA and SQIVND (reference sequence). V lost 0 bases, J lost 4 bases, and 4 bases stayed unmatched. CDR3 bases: TGTGCCAGTAGTATAGATCGGGGACTAGCGTCAGATACGCAGTATTTT. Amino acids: CASSIDRGLASDTQYF.

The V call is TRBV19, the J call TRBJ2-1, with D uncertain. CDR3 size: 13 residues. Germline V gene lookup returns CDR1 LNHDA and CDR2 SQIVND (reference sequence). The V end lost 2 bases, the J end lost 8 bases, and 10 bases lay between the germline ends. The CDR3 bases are TGTGCCAGTAGTATATACTTTCCCGATGAGCAGTTCTTC. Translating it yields CASSIYFPDEQFF.

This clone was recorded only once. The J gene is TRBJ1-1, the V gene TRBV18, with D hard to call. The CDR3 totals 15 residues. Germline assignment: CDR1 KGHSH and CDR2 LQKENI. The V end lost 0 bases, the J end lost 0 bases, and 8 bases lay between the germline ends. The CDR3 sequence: CASSPPQAMNTEAFF. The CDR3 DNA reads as TGTGCCAGCTCACCACCCCAGGCCATGAACACTGAAGCTTTCTTT.

The CDR3 nucleotides read TGTGCCAGCAGTGGATGGGACAGGGAGGCAAATGAGCAGTTCTTC. Translation gives CASSGWDREANEQFF. V is TRBV6-1 and J is TRBJ2-1; 9 bases are a match to TRBD1. The CDR3 loop spans 15 amino acids. Germline CDR1 reads MNHNS; CDR2 reads SASEGT. V was pared by 4 bases and J by 7 bases, with 8 bases of the junction left unmatched.

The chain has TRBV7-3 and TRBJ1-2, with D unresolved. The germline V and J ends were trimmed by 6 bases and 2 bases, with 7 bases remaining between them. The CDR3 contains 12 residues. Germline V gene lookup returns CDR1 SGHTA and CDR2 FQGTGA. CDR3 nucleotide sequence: TGTGCCAGCAGTTTTCTAAACTATGGCTACACCTTC. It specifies CASSFLNYGYTF.

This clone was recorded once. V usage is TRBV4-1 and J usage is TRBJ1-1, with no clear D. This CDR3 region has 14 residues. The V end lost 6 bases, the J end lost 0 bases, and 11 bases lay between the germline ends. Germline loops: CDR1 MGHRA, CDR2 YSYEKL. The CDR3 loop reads CASSPTQVNTEAFF. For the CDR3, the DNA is TGCGCCAGCAGTCCGACCCAGGTGAACACTGAAGCTTTCTTT.

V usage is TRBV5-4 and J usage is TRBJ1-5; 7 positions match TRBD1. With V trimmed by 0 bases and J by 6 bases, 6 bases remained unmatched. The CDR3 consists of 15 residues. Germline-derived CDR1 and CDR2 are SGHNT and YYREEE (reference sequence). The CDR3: CASSLDRGPAQPQHF. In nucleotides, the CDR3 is TGTGCCAGCAGCTTGGACAGGGGCCCGGCTCAGCCCCAGCATTTT.

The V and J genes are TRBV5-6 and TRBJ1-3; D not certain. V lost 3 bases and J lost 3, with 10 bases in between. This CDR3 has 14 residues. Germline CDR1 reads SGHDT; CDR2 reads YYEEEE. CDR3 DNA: TGTGCCAGCAGCTCCGGGTGGGTTGGAAACACCATATATTTT. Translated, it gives CASSSGWVGNTIYF.